This T cell receptor (beta chain) was identified during a study of CD8 T cells in Susac syndrome (dated by TCRdb to about 2019). Study-level background: Of the Susac syndrome patients who were sequenced, more than five had clinically active disease and roughly 8 were in clinical remission. At blood withdrawal, Susac syndrome patients were therapy-naive, treated with corticosteroids (with IVIg additionally given to some), or treated with IVIg alone. The study used repertoire sequencing to test whether antigen drove CD8+ T cell activation and differentiation in Susac syndrome. Results the study describes overall, beyond this receptor: The number of individuals in the TCR sequencing and HLA analysis was acknowledged as relatively small. In patients with Susac syndrome, the CD4+ T cell repertoire showed no detectable clonal expansion.

RNA was extracted using the RNeasy kit, and about 0.5 to 1 ug of the RNA was reverse transcribed with random hexamers. The immunoSEQ multiplex PCR assay, covering 54 Vbeta and 13 Jbeta segments, was used to amplify TCR beta CDR3 regions. PCR amplification bias was corrected by using a synthetic template baseline for primer optimization and computational correction. The authors processed their data as follows. Reads were assigned to V, D and J genes according to IMGT and analyzed in immunoSEQ Analyzer, with only productive sequences retained. Clonality was computed as one minus Shannon entropy normalized by log2 of the number of productive unique sequences. For each patient and control, public and private clones were evaluated within the 100 most prevalent clones. Susac-specific clones were defined as absent from healthy and MS cohorts, about 1,000 published viral clones and other ImmuneACCESS disease sequences. Through fastp at Q25 and MiXCR, TCRdb rebuilt clones from the public reads, retaining in-frame beta chains. Rows are unified per CDR3 protein, each entry keeping the most common DNA and genes. For this entry, the V and J calls and clone size follow TCRdb and not the study's own pipeline. This sample has about 140,000 distinct CDR3 sequences in its table, and 90% to 96% of those were observed once. The ten largest clones take up around 0.08% of the sample.

High-throughput TCR beta sequencing profiled peripheral blood CD8+ and CD4+ T cells from healthy donors, Susac syndrome patients and multiple sclerosis patients. The Susac syndrome patients fulfilled recently defined diagnostic criteria for definite or probable disease. CD8+ TEMRA cells were enriched by FACS, while bulk CD8+ and CD4+ T cells were purified by magnetic negative isolation. Blood was drawn into EDTA tubes, processed within 24 hours, and PBMCs were isolated by density gradient centrifugation. PBMCs intended for TCR sequencing were cryopreserved in liquid nitrogen and were subsequently thawed in a 37 degrees C water bath. The sorted or isolated CD4+, CD8+ and CD8+ TEMRA cells had a purity of 90% or higher. In the case of this clonotype: Its cognate antigen has yet to be identified. No much larger clonotype is one base removed from it; base qualities were not supplied.

From the cysteine through the phenylalanine, the CDR3 covers 15 amino acids. Only CDR3 DNA is held: 45 bases, read in frame from base 1. Sequencing input: CD4+ T cells from PBMCs. The V gene is TRBV21-1 and the J gene is TRBJ2-7. TRBV21-1 is labeled a pseudogene. This receptor was obtained from a human donor with Susac syndrome. CDR3 sequence: CASSSCTGSSYEQYF. The DNA is TGTGCCAGCAGCAGTTGTACGGGCAGCTCCTACGAGCAGTACTTC.